The 9 T cell receptor beta chains given below trace back to one sample, sequenced in a study of blood T cell repertoires in COVID-19. The data were produced by immunoSEQ multiplex PCR, yet TCRdb's version contains in-frame clones alone and is incomplete. This repertoire shows tens of thousands of clones, 70% to 90% found once; its top ten account for around 35%. The specimen sequenced was peripheral blood. Receptors were obtained from an older man with acute or convalescent COVID-19.

This clone was picked up one time. The gene calls are TRBV6-5 and TRBJ1-5, with D hard to call. The V end was cut by 7 bases, the J end by 4 bases, with 11 bases between. Germline V gene data show CDR1 as MNHEY and CDR2 as SVGAGI. The CDR3 covers 13 residues. The CDR3 here is CASTIPPNQPQHF. CDR3 bases: TGTGCCAGCACTATACCTCCTAATCAGCCCCAGCATTTT.

This clone was counted a few times. The rearrangement joins TRBV2 to TRBJ2-7; 16 bases fit TRBD2. V trimming: 9 bases; J trimming: 0 bases; junction bases outside the gene matches: 8. The CDR3 is 17 amino acids. The germline CDR1 and CDR2 sequences are SNHLY and FYNNEI. The CDR3 reads CASGGTSGREGSYEQYF. The CDR3 coding sequence is TGTGCCAGTGGGGGGACTAGCGGGAGGGAAGGCTCCTACGAGCAGTACTTC.

This clone has more than one count but fewer than ten. The CDR3 spells CASSQAQGHVETQYF. The CDR3 DNA follows: TGTGCCAGCAGCCAGGCGCAGGGCCATGTGGAGACCCAGTACTTC. V and J are TRBV7-3 and TRBJ2-5, with D possibly TRBD1 on 5 matching bases. The V gene lost 5 bases and the J gene lost 5 bases, with 18 bases spanning the gap. Germline V gene sequence: CDR1 SGHTA, CDR2 FQGTGA. This CDR3 contains 15 residues.

The chain recombines TRBV29-1 with TRBJ2-7, with D unclear. The CDR3 runs 12 residues. Trimming removed 5 bases at V and 0 bases at J, with 8 bases between. CDR1 is SQVTM, CDR2 ANQGSEA, per germline. The CDR3 loop is CSVRVVSYEQYF. CDR3 nucleotide sequence: TGCAGCGTTCGGGTGGTCTCCTACGAGCAGTACTTC.

The gene calls are TRBV7-9 and TRBJ2-1; D uncertain. This CDR3 has 11 residues. CDR1 and CDR2 (germline): SEHNR, FQNEAQ (reference sequence). The V and J ends lost 3 bases and 7 bases respectively, with 4 bases between them. The CDR3 sequence: CASSFMNEQFF. CDR3 DNA sequence: TGTGCCAGCAGCTTTATGAATGAGCAGTTCTTC.

This chain connects TRBV6-2 or TRBV6-3 to TRBJ2-5, with D possibly matching TRBD1 (5 bases). Germline V lookup: CDR1 MNHEY, CDR2 SVGEGT. Trimming pared 2 bases from V and 1 base from J, leaving 8 bases between. This CDR3 region has 14 residues. The CDR3 DNA follows: TGTGCCAGCAGTTACACAGGCTCCCAAGAGACCCAGTACTTC. Translating gives CASSYTGSQETQYF.

The chain uses TRBV3-1 (or the pseudogene TRBV3-2) and TRBJ1-6; D is undetermined. Trimming cost V 0 bases and J 0 bases, with 9 bases left between them. CDR1 and CDR2 from the germline V gene are LGHDT and YNNKEL (reference sequence). The CDR3 runs to 17 residues. This chain's CDR3 is CASSQDLGISYNSPLHF. In nucleotides, the CDR3 is TGTGCCAGCAGCCAAGATCTAGGAATCTCCTATAATTCACCCCTCCACTTT.

This clone was detected once. The chain couples TRBV10-2 to TRBJ1-5, with D unclear. This CDR3 has 13 amino acids. Looked up from germline, CDR1 is WSHSY and CDR2 is SAAADI. The ends were cut back, 0 bases at V and 5 bases at J, with 5 bases in the middle. This CDR3 reads CASSESRDQPQHF. CDR3 coding DNA: TGCGCCAGCAGTGAGTCCCGAGATCAGCCCCAGCATTTT.

The chain links TRBV11-3 to TRBJ2-1; 7 positions agree with TRBD2. V shed 1 base, J shed 9 bases, and the junction held 9 bases outside the gene matches. Germline CDR1 SGHNT, CDR2 YENEEA. The CDR3 has 15 amino acids. CDR3 coding DNA: TGTGCCAGCAGCTTAGGGGGGACTACCCAAGGTGAGCAGTTCTTC. Its translation: CASSLGGTTQGEQFF.